The next 32 T cell receptor beta chains were all read from a single sample in a study of shared clonotypes between healthy human individuals. Assay used: immunoSEQ multiplex PCR; TCRdb lists only in-frame clones, some missing. The sample consists of fewer than 2.5 million clones, approximately 94% of them appearing once. Sequenced input: naive CD4+ T cells from PBMCs. Subset here: CD45RA+ positively selected. The receptors come from a man between 18 and 29 years old in good health. Some clones in this sample may be carry-over from other donors' samples.

This clone was counted once. This chain connects TRBV7-3 to TRBJ2-1; the D gene could be TRBD1 or TRBD2 (5 bases each). With 0 bases removed from V and 8 bases from J, the gap between germline ends came to 8 bases. Germline V CDR1 and CDR2: SGHTA, FQGTGA. CDR3 length: 13 residues. CDR3 coding DNA: TGTGCCAGCAGCTTAACCAGGGAGCATGAGCAGTTCTTC. Translating gives CASSLTREHEQFF. The full variable domain, rest sourced from reference TRBV7-3 and TRBJ2-1, is GAGVSQTPSNKVTEKGKYVELRCDPISGHTALYWYRQSLGQGPEFLIYFQGTGAADDSGLPNDRFFAVRPEGSVSTLKIQRTERGDSAVYLCASSLTREHEQFFGPGTRLTVL.

The CDR3, as DNA: TGTGCCAGCAGCTCGGATCCGACAGGGACTGGCTACACCTTC. It encodes CASSSDPTGTGYTF. The chain employs TRBV7-3 and TRBJ1-2, with 7 positions matching TRBD1. V lost 4 bases to trimming and J lost 7 bases; unmatched junction nucleotides: 9. This CDR3 spans 14 amino acids. Germline CDR1 and CDR2: SGHTA and FQGTGA. Full variable domain (remainder filled in from reference TRBV7-3 and TRBJ1-2): GAGVSQTPSNKVTEKGKYVELRCDPISGHTALYWYRQSLGQGPEFLIYFQGTGAADDSGLPNDRFFAVRPEGSVSTLKIQRTERGDSAVYLCASSSDPTGTGYTFGSGTRLTVV.

The rearrangement joins TRBV25-1 to TRBJ2-3; D gene ambiguous. The CDR3 has 16 residues. Per the germline V gene, CDR1 is MGHDK and CDR2 is SYGVNS. The V gene lost 0 bases and the J gene lost 0 bases, with 10 bases spanning the gap. For the CDR3, the DNA is TGTGCCAGCAGTGAATATCGTAGCACCAGCACAGATACGCAGTATTTT. It specifies CASSEYRSTSTDTQYF.

This clone was detected only a few times. This chain links TRBV14 with TRBJ2-7, with 7 bases fitting TRBD2. The CDR3 is made up of 16 amino acids. The germline CDR1 and CDR2 sequences are SGHDN and FVKESK. The V and J ends lost 1 base and 4 bases, in that order; junction bases with no gene match: 10. Written as DNA, the CDR3 is TGTGCCAGCAGCCAAGGAATACTAGCGACCGAGTACGAGCAGTACTTC. Translating gives CASSQGILATEYEQYF.

The gene calls are TRBV7-2 and TRBJ2-5; D is possibly TRBD1 (5 bases). Germline V CDR1 and CDR2: SGHTA, FQGNSA. The V end was cut by 2 bases, the J end by 4 bases, with 14 bases between. The CDR3 extends over 15 amino acids. The CDR3 reads CASSLRVGLGETQYF. CDR3 DNA: TGTGCCAGCAGCTTAAGAGTGGGGCTTGGAGAGACCCAGTACTTC. The entire variable domain, with the rest obtained from reference TRBV7-2 and TRBJ2-5, is as follows: GAGVSQSPSNKVTEKGKDVELRCDPISGHTALYWYRQSLGQGLEFLIYFQGNSAPDKSGLPSDRFSAERTGGSVSTLTIQRTQQEDSAVYLCASSLRVGLGETQYFGPGTRLLVL.

In this sample, this clone turned up a few times. V usage is TRBV29-1 and J usage is TRBJ1-1; D not resolved. The CDR3 length is 12 residues. Germline CDR1 is SQVTM and CDR2 is ANQGSEA. V was trimmed by 6 bases and J by 2 bases, leaving 10 bases between them. CDR3 nucleotide sequence: TGCAGCGTCAGTAGTTCTAACACTGAAGCTTTCTTT. As protein: CSVSSSNTEAFF.

The chain joins TRBV11-2 to TRBJ2-5; D unresolved. CDR3 length: 13 residues. V was trimmed by 5 bases and J by 4 bases, leaving 11 bases between them. The germline CDR1 and CDR2 sequences are SGHAT and FQNNGV. The CDR3 protein is CASSPGDSETQYF. DNA for the CDR3: TGTGCCAGCAGCCCAGGAGACTCAGAGACCCAGTACTTC.

This chain joins TRBV6-1 and TRBJ2-7; 9 nucleotides line up with TRBD1. The CDR3 covers 15 residues. The V gene end was trimmed by 6 bases and the J gene end by 3 bases; junction bases not matched to a gene: 9. Germline CDR1 MNHNS, CDR2 SASEGT. The CDR3 coding sequence is TGTGCCAGCAGACGTTCCGGGACAGGGTTCTACGAGCAGTACTTC. Amino acid sequence: CASRRSGTGFYEQYF.

Written as DNA, the CDR3 is TGTGCCAGCAGCTTTAGCAGCTCTGGAAACACCATATATTTT. Encoded protein: CASSFSSSGNTIYF. The J gene is TRBJ1-3, the V gene TRBV7-2; D not resolved. The CDR3 sequence is 14 residues long. Germline values: CDR1 SGHTA, CDR2 FQGNSA. Trimming pared 3 bases from V and 0 bases from J, leaving 6 bases between.

The gene calls are TRBV4-2 and TRBJ2-5; D not resolved. The DNA end is more similar to TRBJ2-7, so the J call may be wrong. Germline loops: CDR1 LGHNA, CDR2 YNFKEQ. This CDR3 comprises 15 residues. CDR3 sequence reads: CASSQVLSVDYEQYF. The DNA for the CDR3 is TGTGCCAGCAGCCAAGTGCTCAGCGTAGACTACGAGCAGTACTTC.

J is TRBJ2-1 and V is TRBV19, with 11 bases fitting TRBD2. CDR3 length equals 16 residues. Trimming at V came to 4 bases and at J to 8 bases, leaving 10 bases not matched to a gene. From germline, CDR1 is LNHDA and CDR2 SQIVND (reference sequence). The CDR3 spells CASSTGRLAGSDEQFF. CDR3 nucleotide sequence: TGTGCCAGTAGTACCGGAAGACTAGCGGGATCTGATGAGCAGTTCTTC.

The rearrangement links TRBV28 to TRBJ2-6, with D perhaps TRBD2 (5 bases). The CDR3 covers 14 residues. Germline loops: CDR1 MDHEN, CDR2 SYDVKM. V was clipped by 9 bases and J by 0 bases, with 9 bases between them. The CDR3 sequence is CASIGLSGANVLTF. Written as DNA, the CDR3 is TGTGCCAGTATAGGACTCTCTGGGGCCAACGTCCTGACTTTC.

V is TRBV4-1 and J is TRBJ1-2; TRBD1 matches 7 bases. Trimming cost V 1 base and J 5 bases; bases outside gene matches: 10. CDR1 and CDR2 from the germline V gene are MGHRA and YSYEKL. The CDR3 spans 16 residues. The chain's CDR3 is CASSQGTGPSWYGYTF. CDR3 DNA: TGCGCCAGCAGCCAAGGGACAGGCCCGTCGTGGTATGGCTACACCTTC.

This clone came up once. J is TRBJ2-1 and V is TRBV6-1; D might be TRBD2 (5 bases). Per the germline V gene, CDR1 is MNHNS and CDR2 is SASEGT. CDR3 length: 12 amino acids. The V end was cut by 5 bases, the J end by 8 bases, with 10 bases between. The CDR3 region has the DNA TGTGCCAGCAGTCCTCCGAGGGATGAGCAGTTCTTC. It encodes CASSPPRDEQFF.

The gene calls are TRBV6-1 and TRBJ1-1; D is unresolved. This CDR3 has 14 residues. V gave up 3 bases and J gave up 5 bases, with 13 bases separating them. The germline CDR1 and CDR2 sequences are MNHNS and SASEGT. CDR3 in amino acids: CASSDLPWGTEAFF. The CDR3, as DNA: TGTGCCAGCAGTGATCTCCCCTGGGGAACTGAAGCTTTCTTT.

The chain uses TRBV6-4 and TRBJ2-3, with TRBD2 matching over 9 bases. Germline-derived CDR1 and CDR2 are MRHNA and SNTAGT. The CDR3 has 14 residues. With 4 bases clipped from V and 1 base from J, the junction kept 0 bases outside the gene matches. In DNA form, the CDR3 reads TGTGCCAGCAGTGTAGCGGGAGGCACAGATACGCAGTATTTT. As protein: CASSVAGGTDTQYF.

The rearrangement joins TRBV6-5 to TRBJ1-1, with D hard to call. CDR3 length: 15 amino acids. CDR1 and CDR2 from the germline V gene are MNHEY and SVGAGI. V was clipped by 6 bases and J by 1 base, with 15 bases between them. CDR3 sequence reads: CASSRQVKANTEAFF. CDR3 nucleotides: TGTGCCAGCAGCCGCCAGGTGAAAGCGAACACTGAAGCTTTCTTT.

This CDR3 is CSVGGRVSDEQFF. The DNA of the CDR3 is TGCAGCGTTGGGGGGCGAGTCTCGGATGAGCAGTTCTTC. J is TRBJ2-1 and V is TRBV29-1, with D possibly being TRBD1 (6 bases). V shed 4 bases and J shed 8 bases, with 15 bases lying between them. CDR1 is SQVTM, CDR2 ANQGSEA, per germline. The CDR3 loop spans 13 amino acids.

The chain links TRBV11-2 to TRBJ1-4, with 9 bases matching TRBD1. This CDR3 has 15 residues. The germline V gene encodes CDR1 SGHAT and CDR2 FQNNGV. V trimming: 1 base; J trimming: 7 bases; junction bases outside the gene matches: 4. CDR3 coding DNA: TGTGCCAGCAGCTTAGTCACAGGGGGCGTTGAAAAACTGTTTTTT. Protein sequence: CASSLVTGGVEKLFF.

The rearrangement joins TRBV6-5 to TRBJ2-3, with D possibly matching TRBD2 (6 bases). Germline CDR1 MNHEY, CDR2 SVGAGI. V shed 4 bases and J shed 2 bases, with 16 bases lying between them. The length of the CDR3 is 16 residues. In DNA form, the CDR3 reads TGTGCCAGCAGTTCACTCCGGACTACCCACACAGATACGCAGTATTTT. Amino acids: CASSSLRTTHTDTQYF.

On this clone: The sample holds other DNA sequences that translate to the same CDR3. The chain combines TRBV5-1 with TRBJ1-1; D may be TRBD1 (6 bases). CDR3 length: 15 residues. Trimming took 0 bases from V and 0 from J, leaving 9 bases between them. Germline V lookup: CDR1 SGHRS, CDR2 YFSETQ. Here the CDR3 DNA reads TGCGCCAGCAGCTTGGGGGGGCAGCTGAACACTGAAGCTTTCTTT. Translated, it gives CASSLGGQLNTEAFF.

The chain uses TRBV18 and TRBJ2-5, with 12 bases fitting TRBD1. Per germline, CDR1 KGHSH and CDR2 LQKENI. There are 15 residues in the CDR3. V lost 2 bases and J lost 7; bases outside the gene matches: 5. CDR3 protein: CASSPTGQGAWTQYF. CDR3 DNA: TGTGCCAGCTCACCAACGGGACAGGGGGCGTGGACCCAGTACTTC.

The chain recombines TRBV2 with TRBJ1-4; TRBD1 aligns across 9 bases. Per germline, CDR1 SNHLY and CDR2 FYNNEI. The length of the CDR3 is 15 residues. V lost 7 bases to trimming and J lost 6 bases; unmatched junction nucleotides: 9. The CDR3 loop reads CASKRRTGEDEKLFF. CDR3 nucleotides: TGTGCCAGCAAGCGGCGGACAGGGGAGGATGAAAAACTGTTTTTT.

The chain links TRBV6-6 to TRBJ1-4; the D is unclear. The CDR3 loop spans 16 amino acids. Looked up from germline, CDR1 is MNHNY and CDR2 is SVGAGI (reference sequence). V lost 2 bases and J 3 bases, leaving 13 bases between the germline ends. CDR3 in amino acids: CASSYPVESPNEKLFF. Written as DNA, the CDR3 is TGTGCCAGCAGTTACCCGGTGGAGTCCCCTAATGAAAAACTGTTTTTT.

This clone came up a few times. The chain has TRBV28 and TRBJ1-1; D not resolved. V lost 6 bases and J 7 bases, leaving 15 bases between the germline ends. Germline CDR1 MDHEN, CDR2 SYDVKM. This CDR3 has 13 residues. The CDR3 loop is CASSRPTRHEAFF. The CDR3 bases are TGTGCCAGCAGCCGCCCCACTAGACATGAAGCTTTCTTT.

On this clone: Distinct nucleotide sequences in the sample also encode this CDR3. The chain uses TRBV29-1 and TRBJ2-1; 7 bases match TRBD1. Trimming at V came to 4 bases and at J to 5 bases, leaving 2 bases not matched to a gene. CDR3 length: 12 residues. CDR1 SQVTM and CDR2 ANQGSEA come from the germline V gene. The CDR3 spells CSVAQGDNEQFF. The CDR3 DNA reads TGCAGCGTTGCTCAGGGGGACAATGAGCAGTTCTTC.

The chain recombines TRBV4-1 with TRBJ2-1; tentatively, D is TRBD1 (7 bases). The CDR3 contains 18 residues. V lost 6 bases to trimming and J lost 8 bases, with 29 bases between them. The germline CDR1 and CDR2 sequences are MGHRA and YSYEKL. This CDR3 is CASRQQGLTGEEDDEQFF. CDR3 coding DNA: TGCGCCAGCAGGCAACAGGGACTTACAGGGGAAGAGGACGATGAGCAGTTCTTC.

The V gene is TRBV4-2, the J gene TRBJ2-1; no clear D. Germline values: CDR1 LGHNA, CDR2 YNFKEQ. The CDR3 is made up of 13 amino acids. Trimming shortened V by 5 bases and J by 9 bases, and 14 bases separated the two germline ends. CDR3 sequence reads: CASSLEVYREQFF. CDR3 in DNA: TGTGCCAGCAGCTTAGAAGTCTACCGTGAGCAGTTCTTC.

The rearrangement links TRBV19 to TRBJ1-2; D perhaps matches TRBD1 (5 bases). From germline, CDR1 is LNHDA and CDR2 SQIVND (reference sequence). V dropped 3 bases and J dropped 6 bases, with 11 bases sitting between them. The CDR3 sequence is 13 residues long. The CDR3 sequence is CASSIKAGHGYTF. CDR3 nucleotides: TGTGCCAGTAGTATTAAGGCAGGGCATGGCTACACCTTC. Based on the CDR3 plus reference TRBV19 and TRBJ1-2, the full variable domain is DGGITQSPKYLFRKEGQNVTLSCEQNLNHDAMYWYRQDPGQGLRLIYYSQIVNDFQKGDIAEGYSVSREKKESFPLTVTSAQKNPTAFYLCASSIKAGHGYTFGSGTRLTVV.

The chain couples TRBV6-5 to TRBJ1-1; the D is unclear. Trimming stripped 4 bases from V and 1 base from J, with 10 bases between. The CDR3 consists of 14 residues. Germline CDR1 is MNHEY and CDR2 is SVGAGI. The CDR3 DNA reads as TGTGCCAGCAGTTCCCCCTCGGGGAACACTGAAGCTTTCTTT. This sequence encodes CASSSPSGNTEAFF.

The chain is built from TRBV4-1 and TRBJ2-1; D is possibly TRBD1 (5 bases). CDR1 and CDR2 (germline): MGHRA, YSYEKL. Trimming stripped 1 base from V and 6 bases from J, with 10 bases between. The CDR3 is made up of 14 amino acids. CDR3 protein: CASSQAWTPNEQFF. For the CDR3, the DNA is TGCGCCAGCAGCCAAGCTTGGACACCCAATGAGCAGTTCTTC.

The CDR3 spells CASSLVGGVTGGYTF. CDR3 DNA: TGTGCCAGCAGCTTAGTTGGAGGGGTTACGGGAGGCTACACCTTC. The J gene is TRBJ1-2, the V gene TRBV7-2, with a weak D call TRBD1 (5 bases). The CDR3 sequence is 15 residues long. Germline V gene data show CDR1 as SGHTA and CDR2 as FQGNSA. Trimming stripped 1 base from V and 8 bases from J, with 17 bases between.